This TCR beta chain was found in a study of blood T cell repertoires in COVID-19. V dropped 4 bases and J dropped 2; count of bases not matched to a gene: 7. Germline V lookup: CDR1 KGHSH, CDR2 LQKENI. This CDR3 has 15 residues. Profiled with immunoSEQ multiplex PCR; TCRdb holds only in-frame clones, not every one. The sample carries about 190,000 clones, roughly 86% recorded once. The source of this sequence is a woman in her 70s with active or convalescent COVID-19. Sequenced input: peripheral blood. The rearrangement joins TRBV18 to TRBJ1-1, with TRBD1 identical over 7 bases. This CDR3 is CASSQRDSRNTEAFF. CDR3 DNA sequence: TGTGCCAGCTCACAGAGGGACAGTAGAAACACTGAAGCTTTCTTT.